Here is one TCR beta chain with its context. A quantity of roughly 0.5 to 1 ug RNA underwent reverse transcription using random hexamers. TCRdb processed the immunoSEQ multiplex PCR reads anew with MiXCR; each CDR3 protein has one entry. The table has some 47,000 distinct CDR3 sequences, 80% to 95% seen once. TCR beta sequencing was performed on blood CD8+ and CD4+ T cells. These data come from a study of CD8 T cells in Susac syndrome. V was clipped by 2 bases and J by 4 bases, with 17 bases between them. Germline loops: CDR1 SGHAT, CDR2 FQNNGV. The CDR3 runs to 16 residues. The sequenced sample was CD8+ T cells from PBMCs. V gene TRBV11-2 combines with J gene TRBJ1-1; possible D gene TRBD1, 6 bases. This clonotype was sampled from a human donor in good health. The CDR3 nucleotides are TGTGCCAGCAGCTTACTTCGGGGGGGGCTGGGCACTGAAGCTTTCTTT. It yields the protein CASSLLRGGLGTEAFF.